The next 16 T cell receptor beta chains were all read from a single sample in a study of HIV-infected patients and healthy controls. Antiretroviral therapy had run roughly three months, about 14 weeks, before follow-up blood collection. The repertoire came from unfractionated whole blood and reflected all unsorted peripheral T cells. Alpha and beta constant-region primers primed reverse transcription of around 500 ng RNA. Each of the alpha and beta chains got its own library through chain-specific third strand synthesis with indices. TCRdb called the 5' RACE reads again in MiXCR, with one record for every CDR3 protein. The table includes under 7,500 distinct CDR3 sequences, 8.8% detected once. This material consisted of blood, taken during antiretroviral therapy. The receptors were gathered from an adult with HIV infection.

This clonotype is labeled as medium-sized (0.01 to 0.1%). The chain joins TRBV20-1 to TRBJ2-4, with D possibly matching TRBD2 (5 bases). Germline assignment: CDR1 DFQATT and CDR2 SNEGSKA (reference sequence). V was shortened by 0 bases and J by 4 bases, with 7 bases between the two germline ends. The length of the CDR3 is 13 residues. CDR3 region: CSARDSGKNIQYF. The CDR3 coding sequence is TGCAGTGCTAGAGACTCGGGGAAAAACATTCAGTACTTC.

This clonotype has at least ten counts. V is TRBV5-1 and J is TRBJ1-1, with a tentative D call TRBD1 (6 bases). Germline values: CDR1 SGHRS, CDR2 YFSETQ. The CDR3 consists of 16 residues. The V end lost 0 bases, the J end lost 4 bases, and 16 bases lay between the germline ends. This chain's CDR3 is CASSLEVGARFTEAFF. In DNA form, the CDR3 reads TGCGCCAGCAGCTTGGAGGTGGGGGCGCGATTCACTGAAGCTTTCTTT.

This clonotype is labeled medium-sized. This chain joins TRBV5-6 and TRBJ2-2; D not resolved. CDR1 is SGHDT, CDR2 YYEEEE, per germline. Deletions cut 3 bases from V and 5 bases from J, with 14 bases between. The CDR3 has 15 amino acids. This CDR3 is CASSSLAERTGELFF. CDR3 bases: TGTGCCAGCAGCTCCCTCGCGGAGAGGACCGGGGAGCTGTTTTTT.

The table lists this clonotype with many counts. This chain joins TRBV6-6 and TRBJ2-3; 14 bases fit TRBD2. Per the germline V gene, CDR1 is MNHNY and CDR2 is SVGAGI (reference sequence). V lost 4 bases, J lost 0 bases, and 12 bases stayed unmatched. This CDR3 has 20 residues. For the CDR3, the DNA is TGTGCCAGCAGTTCGCCCGGGACTAGCGGGAGTAGTGGGAGCACAGATACGCAGTATTTT. Protein product: CASSSPGTSGSSGSTDTQYF.

This clonotype is medium-sized (0.01 to 0.1%). The chain couples TRBV4-2 to TRBJ1-1; TRBD1 agrees at 7 bases. Germline trimming cut 0 bases from V and 3 bases from J; bases unmatched to any gene: 4. Per the germline V gene, CDR1 is LGHNA and CDR2 is YNFKEQ. This CDR3 region has 15 residues. Here the CDR3 DNA reads TGTGCCAGCAGCCAAGAAGAGGGGGCGGACACTGAAGCTTTCTTT. This sequence encodes CASSQEEGADTEAFF.

This clonotype was detected ten times or more. This chain's CDR3 is CASSSPFNKGGYTF. Here the CDR3 DNA reads TGTGCCAGCAGCTCCCCCTTCAACAAGGGAGGCTACACCTTC. J is TRBJ1-2 and V is TRBV7-2, with D unresolved. The V gene's germline CDR1 is SGHTA and CDR2 FQGNSA. The CDR3 has 14 amino acids. Trimming shortened V by 4 bases and J by 8 bases, and 17 bases separated the two germline ends.

V usage is TRBV29-1 and J usage is TRBJ1-5; D gene uncertain. V shed 4 bases and J shed 0 bases, with 7 bases lying between them. This CDR3 has 13 residues. CDR1 is SQVTM, CDR2 ANQGSEA, per germline. CDR3: CSVAGDSNQPQHF. CDR3 in DNA: TGCAGCGTTGCAGGTGATAGCAATCAGCCCCAGCATTTT.

The chain joins TRBV19 to TRBJ2-7, with D perhaps TRBD1 (5 bases). CDR3 length: 15 amino acids. Germline values: CDR1 LNHDA, CDR2 SQIVND (reference sequence). V shed 5 bases and J shed 2 bases, with 16 bases lying between them. Written as DNA, the CDR3 is TGTGCCAGTAGTGGGGATCAAGACAGACCCTACGAGCAGTACTTC. Translated, it gives CASSGDQDRPYEQYF.

This clonotype was counted many times. This chain joins TRBV6-5 and TRBJ1-5; D perhaps matches TRBD1 (5 bases). Germline CDR1 reads MNHEY; CDR2 reads SVGAGI. Trimming shortened V by 6 bases and J by 7 bases, and 19 bases separated the two germline ends. The CDR3 is made up of 15 amino acids. This chain's CDR3 is CASRGGDRPGQPQHF. CDR3 nucleotide sequence: TGTGCCAGCAGGGGAGGGGATAGACCGGGGCAGCCCCAGCATTTT.

This clonotype was found many times. The rearrangement joins TRBV7-2 to TRBJ2-1; tentatively, D is TRBD1 (5 bases). CDR1 and CDR2 (germline): SGHTA, FQGNSA. The CDR3 spans 16 residues. Trimming removed 1 base from V and 1 base from J, with 11 bases in between. CDR3 DNA: TGTGCCAGCAGCTTAGTAGTGGCAGGGTCCTACAATGAGCAGTTCTTC. Residues: CASSLVVAGSYNEQFF. Drawing the rest from reference TRBV7-2 and TRBJ2-1, the complete variable domain is GAGVSQSPSNKVTEKGKDVELRCDPISGHTALYWYRQSLGQGLEFLIYFQGNSAPDKSGLPSDRFSAERTGGSVSTLTIQRTQQEDSAVYLCASSLVVAGSYNEQFFGPGTRLTVL.

This clonotype ranks as medium-sized (0.01 to 0.1%). V gene TRBV28 combines with J gene TRBJ1-2; the D gene is possibly TRBD1 (5 bases). The CDR3 is 15 amino acids. The V and J ends lost 0 bases and 8 bases respectively, with 16 bases between them. Per germline, CDR1 MDHEN and CDR2 SYDVKM. Here the CDR3 reads CASSLWWGYLRGYTF. In nucleotides, the CDR3 is TGTGCCAGCAGTTTATGGTGGGGGTATCTGCGAGGCTACACCTTC.

This clonotype was seen at least ten times. V usage is TRBV12-3 or TRBV12-4 and J usage is TRBJ1-5; D is undetermined. CDR3 length: 14 amino acids. V was cut by 5 bases and J by 2 bases, with 10 bases left in between. The CDR3 sequence: CASSHSGGNQPQHF. For the CDR3, the DNA is TGTGCCAGCAGTCATTCCGGGGGCAATCAGCCCCAGCATTTT.

Within the sample, this clonotype is medium-sized. The chain joins TRBV28 to TRBJ2-1, with 12 bases lining up with TRBD2. Germline V gene data show CDR1 as MDHEN and CDR2 as SYDVKM. The CDR3 consists of 17 residues. Trimming removed 8 bases from V and 3 bases from J; junction bases left unmatched: 11. This chain's CDR3 is CASGPQGLAGDYNEQFF. As DNA, the CDR3 is TGTGCCAGCGGACCTCAGGGACTAGCGGGTGACTACAATGAGCAGTTCTTC.

This clonotype was found many times. The chain carries TRBV6-6 and TRBJ2-7; 12 bases fit TRBD1. The CDR3 loop spans 15 amino acids. Trimming at V came to 6 bases and at J to 6 bases, leaving 9 bases not matched to a gene. Germline CDR1 MNHNY, CDR2 SVGAGI (reference sequence). CDR3 residues: CASSHTGTGGSEQYF. The CDR3 DNA follows: TGTGCCAGCAGCCACACCGGGACAGGGGGCAGCGAGCAGTACTTC.

This clonotype was seen repeatedly, ten times or more. The rearrangement uses TRBV3-1 and TRBJ1-5; 10 bases are shared with TRBD1. The junction had 4 bases not matched to a gene; V was cut back by 5 bases and J by 3 bases. Per germline, CDR1 LGHDT and CDR2 YNNKEL (reference sequence). The CDR3 is 15 amino acids. CDR3 in DNA: TGTGCCAGCAGCATGGACAGGGGGTCCAATCAGCCCCAGCATTTT. It translates to CASSMDRGSNQPQHF.

This clonotype was seen a handful of times. The chain combines TRBV7-2 with TRBJ1-2; D gene uncertain. V was cut by 5 bases and J by 8 bases, with 15 bases left in between. CDR1 is SGHTA, CDR2 FQGNSA, per germline. CDR3 length: 13 amino acids. CDR3 nucleotide sequence: TGTGCCAGCAGCCCTAACGCTATCGCGGGCTACACCTTC. Translating it yields CASSPNAIAGYTF.